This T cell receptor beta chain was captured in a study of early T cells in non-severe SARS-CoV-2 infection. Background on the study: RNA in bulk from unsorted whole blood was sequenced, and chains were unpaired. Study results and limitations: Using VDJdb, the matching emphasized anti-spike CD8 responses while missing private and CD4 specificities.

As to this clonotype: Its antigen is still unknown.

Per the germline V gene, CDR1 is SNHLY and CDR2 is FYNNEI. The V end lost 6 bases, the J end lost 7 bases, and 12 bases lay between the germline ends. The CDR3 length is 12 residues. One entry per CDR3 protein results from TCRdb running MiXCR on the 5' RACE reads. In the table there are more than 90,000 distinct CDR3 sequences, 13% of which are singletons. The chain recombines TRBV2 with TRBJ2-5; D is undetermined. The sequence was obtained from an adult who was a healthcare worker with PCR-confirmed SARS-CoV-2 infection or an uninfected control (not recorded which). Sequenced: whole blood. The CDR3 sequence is CASRDPARTQYF. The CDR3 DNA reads TGTGCCAGCAGGGACCCAGCGCGGACCCAGTACTTC.